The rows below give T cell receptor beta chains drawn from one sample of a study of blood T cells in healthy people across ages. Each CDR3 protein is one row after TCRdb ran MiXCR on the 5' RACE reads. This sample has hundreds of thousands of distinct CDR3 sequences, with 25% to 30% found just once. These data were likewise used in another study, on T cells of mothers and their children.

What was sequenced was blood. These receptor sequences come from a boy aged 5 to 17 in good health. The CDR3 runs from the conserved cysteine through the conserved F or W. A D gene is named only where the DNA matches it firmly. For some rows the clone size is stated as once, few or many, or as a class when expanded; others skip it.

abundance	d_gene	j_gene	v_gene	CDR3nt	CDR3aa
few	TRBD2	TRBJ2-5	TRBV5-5	TGTGCCAGCAGCCCACTAGCGGGGGGCCGTCAAGAGACCCAGTACTTC	CASSPLAGGRQETQYF
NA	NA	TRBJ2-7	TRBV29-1	TGCAGCGTTGATAGCGGGACAGACGAGCAGTACTTC	CSVDSGTDEQYF
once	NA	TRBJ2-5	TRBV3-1	TGTGCCGTGGCGTCTAGGGGGGCCGGAGAGGCCCAGTACTTC	CAVASRGAGEAQYF
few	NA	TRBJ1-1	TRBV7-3	TGTGCCAGCAGTTCTACAGGGAGTGAAGCTTTCTTT	CASSSTGSEAFF
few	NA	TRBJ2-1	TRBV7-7	TGTGCTAGCAGCCGAAGGAGTCTTCTTACGAATGAGCAGTTCTTC	CASSRRSLLTNEQFF
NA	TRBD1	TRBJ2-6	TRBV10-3	TGTGCCATCAGCGGACAGGGCGTCCTCTCTGGGGCCAACGTCCTGACTTTC	CAISGQGVLSGANVLTF
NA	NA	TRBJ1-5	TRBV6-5	TGTGCCAGCAGTTATCGGGCGTGGCAGCCCCAGCATTTT	CASSYRAWQPQHF
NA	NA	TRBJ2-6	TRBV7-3	TGTGCCAGCAGCCTGGACGCTCACTCTGGGGCCAACGTCCTGACTTTC	CASSLDAHSGANVLTF
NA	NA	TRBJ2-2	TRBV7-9	TGTGCCACCTGGGCGGGGGCCGTGAACACCGGGGAGCTGTTTTTT	CATWAGAVNTGELFF
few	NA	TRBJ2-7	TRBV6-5	TGTGCCAGCAGTAGGGACCCTGATAGGGAGCAGTACTTC	CASSRDPDREQYF